These 4 T cell receptor beta chains originate from one sample sequenced in a study of CD8+ T cells in alopecia areata. cDNA prepared by RNA extraction and subsequent reverse transcription served as the template for sequencing. TCRdb keeps only in-frame clones here, not all; method: immunoSEQ multiplex PCR. Among about 150,000 clones listed, about 60% were seen once. The sample was CD4+ T cells sorted from blood, taken at week 0. These receptors all come from a human donor with alopecia areata.

This clone appeared a few times. This chain connects TRBV25-1 to TRBJ2-6; D remains ambiguous. The germline V gene encodes CDR1 MGHDK and CDR2 SYGVNS. V shed 5 bases and J shed 0 bases, with 5 bases lying between them. The CDR3 consists of 14 residues. As DNA, the CDR3 is TGTGCCAGCAGTTTGGACTCTGGGGCCAACGTCCTGACTTTC. The encoded protein is CASSLDSGANVLTF.

The genes are TRBV7-8 and TRBJ2-3; 12 bases line up with TRBD2. With 3 bases clipped from V and 4 bases from J, the junction kept 8 bases outside the gene matches. This CDR3 region has 17 residues. Germline CDR1 reads SGHVS; CDR2 reads FQNEAQ. CDR3 protein: CASSFRLAGGQADTQYF. For the CDR3, the DNA is TGTGCCAGCAGCTTCAGGCTAGCGGGGGGGCAGGCAGATACGCAGTATTTT.

The chain uses TRBV5-1 and TRBJ1-1; TRBD1 matches at 7 bases. J lost 1 base, V lost 5 bases, and 5 bases had no gene match. The CDR3 spans 14 residues. Germline loops: CDR1 SGHRS, CDR2 YFSETQ. CDR3 nucleotides: TGCGCCAGCAGGGGTGGGACAGAGAACACTGAAGCTTTCTTT. This translates into CASRGGTENTEAFF.

The V gene is TRBV2, the J gene TRBJ2-2, with D hard to call. The germline gives CDR1 SNHLY, CDR2 FYNNEI. CDR3 size: 14 residues. V dropped 7 bases and J dropped 6 bases, with 15 bases sitting between them. The CDR3 protein is CASKLTDAPGELFF. In DNA, the CDR3 is TGTGCCAGCAAGTTGACCGACGCCCCCGGGGAGCTGTTTTTT. The variable domain in full, completed from reference TRBV2 and TRBJ2-2, reads EPEVTQTPSHQVTQMGQEVILRCVPISNHLYFYWYRQILGQKVEFLVSFYNNEISEKSEIFDDQFSVERPDGSNFTLKIRSTKLEDSAMYFCASKLTDAPGELFFGEGSRLTVL.